This TCR beta chain was obtained from a study of cytomegalovirus exposure and HLA in healthy donors. General observations from the study: The study flagged around 160 TCR beta chains as cytomegalovirus-associated. Presence/absence analyses treated sequencing depth as roughly uniform across donors.

The primer mix had 60 Vbeta and 13 Jbeta primers. Some clones are missing from TCRdb's copy, which holds only in-frame ones; the method was immunoSEQ multiplex PCR. The repertoire holds about 120,000 clones, with around 62% as singletons. This clone was seen a few times. Its target is unknown. The CDR3 length is 13 residues. Trimming took off 4 bases at V and 6 bases at J, with 12 bases between the two ends. Per germline, CDR1 MNHEY and CDR2 SVGAGI. Healthy bone marrow donors formed the donor group. This chain links TRBV6-5 with TRBJ1-2, with D possibly being TRBD1 (5 bases). This sequence was found in a woman between 35 and 50 years old in good health and CMV-seropositive. Specimen: PBMCs. The CDR3 region is CASSLGERNGYTF. In DNA form, the CDR3 reads TGTGCCAGCAGTTTAGGGGAACGCAATGGCTACACCTTC.